A selection of T cell receptor beta chains follows, all from one sample in a study of cytomegalovirus exposure and HLA in healthy donors. Sequencing used immunoSEQ multiplex PCR; TCRdb keeps in-frame clones, though not all of them. The sample records 150,000 to 200,000 clones, around 68% being singletons. Sequencing used PBMCs. The receptors were sampled from a woman between 40 and 50 years old in good health and CMV-seropositive. The CDR3 runs from the conserved cysteine through the conserved F or W. The D gene is left open where the match is weak. Clone size is given for some rows only: seen once, a few or many times, or a class if the clone is expanded.

D: .; size: .; J: TRBJ2-5; V: TRBV25-1; DNA: TGTGCCAGCAGTGAATATGACTTAACGCAAGAGACCCAGTACTTC; CDR3: CASSEYDLTQETQYF
D: .; size: .; J: TRBJ2-7; V: TRBV10-3; DNA: TGTGCCATCGGAAGGACTGGCCTAGTGGGCGAGCAGTACTTC; CDR3: CAIGRTGLVGEQYF
D: .; size: .; J: TRBJ2-1; V: TRBV9; DNA: TGTGCCAGCAGTGCTGGCGTTCCTAGCTCCTACAATGAGCAGTTCTTC; CDR3: CASSAGVPSSYNEQFF
D: .; size: .; J: TRBJ1-3; V: TRBV6-1; DNA: TGTGCCAGCAGTGAAGGCGGGGCTGGAAACACCATATATTTT; CDR3: CASSEGGAGNTIYF
D: .; size: .; J: TRBJ1-1; V: TRBV28; DNA: TGTGCCAGCAGTTCCGGAGTGTACACTGAAGCTTTCTTT; CDR3: CASSSGVYTEAFF
D: .; size: .; J: TRBJ2-5; V: TRBV25-1; DNA: TGTGCCAGCAGTGAATATGTGGGCGGGCCCCGGTGGGAGACCCAGTACTTC; CDR3: CASSEYVGGPRWETQYF
D: TRBD1; size: .; J: TRBJ1-2; V: TRBV6-5; DNA: TGTGCCAGCAGTCCCGAGATGAGGGGGCGAGGCTACCCCTTC; CDR3: CASSPEMRGRGYPF
D: .; size: .; J: TRBJ2-7; V: TRBV4-2; DNA: TGTGCCAGCAGCCAAGAAGGCAGGGATTTCTACGAGCAGTACTTC; CDR3: CASSQEGRDFYEQYF
D: .; size: .; J: TRBJ2-1; V: TRBV19; DNA: TGTGCCAGTAGTAAAGGCAGGTCGTATGAGCAGTTCTTC; CDR3: CASSKGRSYEQFF
D: TRBD1; size: .; J: TRBJ1-2; V: TRBV5-6; DNA: TGTGCCAGCAGTTCGGGACAGGGTAACTATGGCTACACCTTC; CDR3: CASSSGQGNYGYTF
D: .; size: few; J: TRBJ2-7; V: TRBV10-3; DNA: TGTGCCATCAAAGACAGGGAGGACGAGCAGTACTTC; CDR3: CAIKDREDEQYF
D: TRBD2; size: once; J: TRBJ2-5; V: TRBV7-8; DNA: TGTGCCAGCAGCTCGAACCTAGCGGGAGGGCCAGGGGAGACCCAGTACTTC; CDR3: CASSSNLAGGPGETQYF
D: .; size: few; J: TRBJ1-1; V: TRBV28; DNA: TGTGCCAGCAATATCCAGGGGTCTGAAGCTTTCTTT; CDR3: CASNIQGSEAFF
D: .; size: .; J: TRBJ2-7; V: TRBV7-9; DNA: TGTGCCAGCAGCTTATCAGCAGGACAAGAGCAGTACTTC; CDR3: CASSLSAGQEQYF
D: TRBD2; size: .; J: TRBJ2-7; V: TRBV2; DNA: TGTGCCAGCAGCGCCGGGACTAGCGTTACCTACGAGCAGTACTTC; CDR3: CASSAGTSVTYEQYF
D: .; size: few; J: TRBJ2-7; V: TRBV19; DNA: TGTGCCAGTAGTATCGTTACAGGACCAACCTACGAGCAGTACTTC; CDR3: CASSIVTGPTYEQYF
D: .; size: .; J: TRBJ1-1; V: TRBV19; DNA: TGTGCCAGTTGCCTCCCCAGGAACACTGAAGCTTTCTTT; CDR3: CASCLPRNTEAFF
D: .; size: .; J: TRBJ2-2; V: TRBV5-1; DNA: TGCGCCAGCTTCGGGGAAACCGGGGAGCTGTTTTTT; CDR3: CASFGETGELFF
D: .; size: .; J: TRBJ1-4; V: TRBV7-2; DNA: TGTGCCAGCAGCCTTGGGACACCCGGACATGAAAAACTGTTTTTT; CDR3: CASSLGTPGHEKLFF
D: .; size: .; J: TRBJ1-1; V: TRBV5-1; DNA: TGCGCCAGCTCCCCCGAGGGGGAGAGTGCTGGCACTGAAGCTTTCTTT; CDR3: CASSPEGESAGTEAFF
D: TRBD1; size: few; J: TRBJ2-7; V: TRBV19; DNA: TGTGCCAGTAGTAGTTGGGGACAGGGCCGTACCCTACCTTACGAGCAGTACTTC; CDR3: CASSSWGQGRTLPYEQYF
D: TRBD1; size: .; J: TRBJ1-2; V: TRBV18; DNA: TGTGCCAGCTCATTCGACAGGGATGTAAATGGCTACACCTTC; CDR3: CASSFDRDVNGYTF
D: TRBD1; size: .; J: TRBJ1-5; V: TRBV5-1; DNA: TGCGCCAGCAGCGAGGACAGGGTCGGAGATAATCAGCCCCAGCATTTT; CDR3: CASSEDRVGDNQPQHF
D: .; size: .; J: TRBJ2-1; V: TRBV11-2; DNA: TGTGCCAGCAACCTTGGACTAGGGGGGTACAATGAGCAGTTCTTC; CDR3: CASNLGLGGYNEQFF
D: TRBD1; size: .; J: TRBJ2-1; V: TRBV7-2; DNA: TGTGCCAGCAGCTTGGCCAGGGGGCGGAATGAGCAGTTCTTC; CDR3: CASSLARGRNEQFF
D: .; size: .; J: TRBJ1-1; V: TRBV28; DNA: TGTGCCAGCAGTTTGTCAGGGGCTCTGAACACTGAAGCTTTCTTT; CDR3: CASSLSGALNTEAFF
D: TRBD2; size: .; J: TRBJ2-7; V: TRBV4-3; DNA: TGCGCCAGCAGCCACCATAGCGGGGGGCAACACTACGAGCAGTACTTC; CDR3: CASSHHSGGQHYEQYF
D: TRBD1; size: .; J: TRBJ2-3; V: TRBV11-2; DNA: TGTGCCAGCAGCTTAGGACAGGGGATGGCGACAGATACGCAGTATTTT; CDR3: CASSLGQGMATDTQYF
D: TRBD1; size: .; J: TRBJ1-6; V: TRBV6-6; DNA: TGTGCCAGCAGCGCTCAACCGGGACAGGGGAATTCACCCCTCCACTTT; CDR3: CASSAQPGQGNSPLHF
D: .; size: .; J: TRBJ2-1; V: TRBV28; DNA: TGTGCCAGCAGTTTACCGAGCTCCTACAATGAGCAGTTCTTC; CDR3: CASSLPSSYNEQFF
D: .; size: .; J: TRBJ1-1; V: TRBV18; DNA: TGTGCCAGCTCACCGGCACGGGGCACTGAAGCTTTCTTT; CDR3: CASSPARGTEAFF
D: TRBD1; size: once; J: TRBJ2-3; V: TRBV4-1; DNA: TGCGCCAGCAGCCAAGATCGGGGACAGGGGGTGTCCTGGACGCAGTATTTT; CDR3: CASSQDRGQGVSWTQYF
D: TRBD1; size: few; J: TRBJ2-3; V: TRBV19; DNA: TGTGCCAGTAGTCTCCAGGGGGCAGATACGCAGTATTTT; CDR3: CASSLQGADTQYF
D: TRBD2; size: .; J: TRBJ2-1; V: TRBV5-6; DNA: TGTGCCAGCAGCTTTATAGCGGGAGGTCTAAATGAGCAGTTCTTC; CDR3: CASSFIAGGLNEQFF
D: TRBD2; size: .; J: TRBJ2-3; V: TRBV9; DNA: TGTGCCAGCAGCGTAGAGCCTAGCGGGAGTACGGATACGCAGTATTTT; CDR3: CASSVEPSGSTDTQYF
D: TRBD1; size: few; J: TRBJ1-1; V: TRBV6-5; DNA: TGTGCCAGCAGTTACTCCAAGGAAAGGACAGGGGCTGAAGCTTTCTTT; CDR3: CASSYSKERTGAEAFF
D: TRBD1; size: .; J: TRBJ2-7; V: TRBV5-6; DNA: TGTGCCAGCAGCTTGGGGGGCCAGGGGGCTGAGCAGTACTTC; CDR3: CASSLGGQGAEQYF
D: TRBD1; size: .; J: TRBJ2-5; V: TRBV5-1; DNA: TGCGCCAGCAGCTTGGAACCGGGACAGGGTTTCGAGACCCAGTACTTC; CDR3: CASSLEPGQGFETQYF
D: TRBD2; size: .; J: TRBJ2-5; V: TRBV7-8; DNA: TGTGCCAGCAGGCAGCGGGGCCAAGAGACCCAGTACTTC; CDR3: CASRQRGQETQYF
D: .; size: .; J: TRBJ2-1; V: TRBV27; DNA: TGTGCCAGCAGTCAGGGTAGCTCCTACAATGAGCAGTTCTTC; CDR3: CASSQGSSYNEQFF
D: TRBD2; size: .; J: TRBJ2-7; V: TRBV5-1; DNA: TGCGCCAGCAGCTTCGCTAGCGGGGGCACCCCTCGGTACGAGCAGTACTTC; CDR3: CASSFASGGTPRYEQYF
D: TRBD1; size: few; J: TRBJ2-7; V: TRBV18; DNA: TGTGCCAGCTCACCAGCAGGGACAGGACGTTTGGGGGACGAGCAGTACTTC; CDR3: CASSPAGTGRLGDEQYF
D: TRBD1; size: .; J: TRBJ1-2; V: TRBV13; DNA: TGTGCCAGCAGCTCCACCGGACAGGGCTATGGCTACACCTTC; CDR3: CASSSTGQGYGYTF
D: TRBD1; size: .; J: TRBJ1-2; V: TRBV6-5; DNA: TGTGCCAGCAGGACCGGGACAGGGGGCGAGGTTGGCTACACCTTC; CDR3: CASRTGTGGEVGYTF
D: .; size: .; J: TRBJ2-6; V: TRBV9; DNA: TGCGCCAGCAGCGCCTTACAGGGCTCTGGGGCCAACGTCCTGCCTTTC; CDR3: CASSALQGSGANVLPF
D: TRBD2; size: .; J: TRBJ2-3; V: TRBV5-1; DNA: TGCGCCAGCAGTAATATCTTAGCGGGATCCACAGATACGCAGTATTTT; CDR3: CASSNILAGSTDTQYF
D: .; size: .; J: TRBJ1-1; V: TRBV23-1; DNA: TGCGCCAGCAGCCAAGGACAGAGATGCACTGAAGCTTTCTTT; CDR3: CASSQGQRCTEAFF
D: .; size: .; J: TRBJ1-4; V: TRBV6-1; DNA: TGTGCCAGCAACGAAGGGGCCCTCAATGAAAAACTGTTTTTT; CDR3: CASNEGALNEKLFF
D: .; size: .; J: TRBJ1-2; V: TRBV5-1; DNA: TGCGCCAGCAGCTTGGGCGGGACGGACTATGGCTACACCTTC; CDR3: CASSLGGTDYGYTF
D: TRBD1; size: .; J: TRBJ1-1; V: TRBV13; DNA: TGTGCCAGCAGCGTTAGGGGGCAGAACACTGAAGCTTTCTTT; CDR3: CASSVRGQNTEAFF
D: TRBD1; size: .; J: TRBJ2-2; V: TRBV5-4; DNA: TGTGCCAGCAGCGTACCGGGACAGACCACCGGGGAGCTGTTTTTT; CDR3: CASSVPGQTTGELFF
D: .; size: .; J: TRBJ1-1; V: TRBV9; DNA: TGTGCCAGCAGCTGGGGAGGTCACACTGAAGCTTTCTTT; CDR3: CASSWGGHTEAFF
D: .; size: .; J: TRBJ1-1; V: TRBV29-1; DNA: TGCAGCGTTGAGGGGGCGGGGGGCAAAATCACTGAAGCTTTCTTT; CDR3: CSVEGAGGKITEAFF